The 30 T cell receptor beta chains below all came from one sample that was sequenced in a study of OX40 agonist ivuxolimab in advanced cancers. The table came from immunoSEQ multiplex PCR; TCRdb's copy has only in-frame clones and leaves some out. Of just under 80,000 clones listed, over 75% were seen once; the top ten hold around 0.4%. The sequences come from CD4+ or CD8+ T cells sorted from blood, collected in a trial of the OX40 agonist ivuxolimab. All receptors derive from an adult with an advanced solid tumor such as melanoma, head and neck, liver or kidney cancer.

This clone was recorded a few times. V is TRBV7-9 and J is TRBJ1-2; 8 nucleotides line up with TRBD1. There are 13 residues in the CDR3. Losses at the gene ends were 5 bases for V and 5 bases for J; bases not matched to a gene: 4. The germline V gene has CDR1 SEHNR and CDR2 FQNEAQ (reference sequence). The CDR3 reads CASSPGQEYGYTF. In DNA, the CDR3 is TGTGCCAGCAGCCCGGGACAGGAGTATGGCTACACCTTC.

V gene TRBV25-1 combines with J gene TRBJ2-3; TRBD1 is a possible D gene (5 bases). This CDR3 comprises 16 residues. Germline CDR1 and CDR2: MGHDK and SYGVNS. Between the trimmed V and J ends, which lost 2 bases and 0 bases, there was a span of 12 bases. The CDR3 protein is CASSEIVGASTDTQYF. The CDR3 region has the DNA TGTGCCAGCAGTGAAATCGTAGGGGCTAGCACAGATACGCAGTATTTT.

The chain combines TRBV6-7 with TRBJ2-5, with 9 bases aligning to TRBD1. TRBV6-7 is annotated as an ORF whose role is uncertain. V trimming: 5 bases; J trimming: 5 bases; junction bases outside the gene matches: 15. The CDR3 spans 17 residues. For the CDR3, the DNA is TGTGCCAGCAGTCCAGGCTTTGAGGGACAGGGTAGGGAGACCCAGTACTTC. Translated, it gives CASSPGFEGQGRETQYF.

The chain couples TRBV7-6 to TRBJ1-2; 7 nucleotides agree with TRBD1. The J segment lost 7 bases and the V segment lost 4 bases, leaving 15 bases of the junction unmatched. Germline V lookup: CDR1 SGHVS, CDR2 FNYEAQ. This CDR3 is built from 16 residues. CDR3 sequence (DNA): TGTGCCAGCAGCTCACAAGGGGGCTCTGGGGAGGTTGGCTACACCTTC. Translating gives CASSSQGGSGEVGYTF.

The chain uses TRBV5-8 and TRBJ1-5; TRBD1 agrees at 7 bases. The CDR3 has 16 amino acids. The V gene's germline CDR1 is SGHTS and CDR2 YDEGEE. J gave up 2 bases and V 5 bases, and 10 bases lay outside the gene matches. The CDR3 is CASSPSGQARNQPQHF. As DNA, the CDR3 is TGTGCCAGCAGTCCCTCAGGACAGGCTCGCAATCAGCCCCAGCATTTT.

V gene TRBV11-3 combines with J gene TRBJ1-1; 9 bases fit TRBD1. The V segment lost 5 bases and the J segment 0 bases; nucleotides outside the gene matches: 7. The germline CDR1 and CDR2 sequences are SGHNT and YENEEA. This CDR3 spans 16 amino acids. CDR3 loop: CASSGPGTGMNTEAFF. The DNA of the CDR3 is TGTGCCAGCAGCGGCCCCGGGACAGGGATGAACACTGAAGCTTTCTTT. Complete variable domain (other parts from reference TRBV11-3 and TRBJ1-1): EAGVVQSPRYKIIEKKQPVAFWCNPISGHNTLYWYLQNLGQGPELLIRYENEEAVDDSQLPKDRFSAERLKGVDSTLKIQPAELGDSAVYLCASSGPGTGMNTEAFFGQGTRLTVV.

This clone was recorded only once. For the CDR3, the DNA is TGTGCCAGCAGCCCACAGGGGGGTGGCGACAATCAGCCCCAGCATTTT. The encoded protein is CASSPQGGGDNQPQHF. This chain uses TRBV7-2 with TRBJ1-5; 8 positions match TRBD1. Germline V gene lookup returns CDR1 SGHTA and CDR2 FQGNSA. The CDR3 consists of 16 residues. After removal of 5 bases from V and 3 bases from J, the junction contained 9 bases not matched to a gene.

The chain recombines TRBV7-2 with TRBJ2-6; D tentatively reads TRBD1 or TRBD2 (5 bases each). V was trimmed by 1 base and J by 4 bases, leaving 11 bases between them. Germline V gene sequence: CDR1 SGHTA, CDR2 FQGNSA. The length of the CDR3 is 16 residues. The CDR3 here is CASSLGGVRGANVLTF. CDR3 nucleotides: TGTGCCAGCAGCTTAGGAGGGGTACGCGGGGCCAACGTCCTGACTTTC.

V is TRBV6-5 and J is TRBJ1-2; the D is unclear. Germline loops: CDR1 MNHEY, CDR2 SVGAGI. Trimming stripped 4 bases from V and 4 bases from J, with 19 bases between. The CDR3 runs to 16 residues. CDR3 region: CASSSNGPKAGYGYTF. The DNA for the CDR3 is TGTGCCAGCAGTTCCAATGGACCGAAGGCCGGCTATGGCTACACCTTC.

This rearrangement joins TRBV14 to TRBJ2-2; D is ambiguous. The CDR3 has 15 residues. V was shortened by 0 bases and J by 3 bases, with 8 bases between the two germline ends. Germline V lookup: CDR1 SGHDN, CDR2 FVKESK. The chain's CDR3 is CASSQDRLDTGELFF. The CDR3 region has the DNA TGTGCCAGCAGCCAAGATCGGTTGGACACCGGGGAGCTGTTTTTT.

This clone was seen just once. The chain carries TRBV27 and TRBJ2-6; D unclear. Germline V gene data show CDR1 as MNHEY and CDR2 as SMNVEV (reference sequence). The CDR3 extends over 14 amino acids. Trimming shortened V by 5 bases and J by 8 bases, and 13 bases separated the two germline ends. DNA for the CDR3: TGTGCCAGCAGTACCCACAGATTACCCAACGTCCTGACTTTC. It translates to CASSTHRLPNVLTF.

The rearrangement joins TRBV6-1 to TRBJ2-4; TRBD2 matches 8 bases. The CDR3 contains 16 residues. The V segment lost 3 bases and the J segment 8 bases; nucleotides outside the gene matches: 12. CDR1 and CDR2 (germline): MNHNS, SASEGT. This chain's CDR3 is CASSDGARLALDIQYF. DNA of the CDR3: TGTGCCAGCAGTGACGGCGCCCGACTAGCGCTGGACATTCAGTACTTC.

This chain connects TRBV6-5 to TRBJ2-3; weak D call: TRBD1 (6 bases). Germline CDR1 MNHEY, CDR2 SVGAGI. With 4 bases removed from V and 0 bases from J, the gap between germline ends came to 11 bases. The length of the CDR3 is 15 residues. This CDR3 reads CASSWTEASTDTQYF. In DNA form, the CDR3 reads TGTGCCAGCAGTTGGACAGAAGCTAGCACAGATACGCAGTATTTT.

V usage is TRBV11-3 and J usage is TRBJ2-1; unclear D gene. V lost 3 bases and J 8 bases, leaving 17 bases between the germline ends. This CDR3 contains 15 residues. The germline gives CDR1 SGHNT, CDR2 YENEEA. The DNA for the CDR3 is TGTGCCAGCAGCTTTCGTCGTCGTTCCGGAGATGAGCAGTTCTTC. Translated, it gives CASSFRRRSGDEQFF.

The chain links TRBV19 to TRBJ2-5; D tentatively fits TRBD1 or TRBD2 (5 bases each). Trimming removed 7 bases at V and 3 bases at J, with 12 bases between. Per the germline V gene, CDR1 is LNHDA and CDR2 is SQIVND (reference sequence). CDR3 size: 13 residues. For the CDR3, the DNA is TGTGCCAGTAAAAGGGACGGAGAAGAGACCCAGTACTTC. Translating it yields CASKRDGEETQYF.

The chain uses TRBV5-5 and TRBJ2-7; 10 bases map to TRBD2. The CDR3 runs to 16 residues. The germline gives CDR1 SGHKS, CDR2 YYEKEE (reference sequence). Trimming cost V 0 bases and J 3 bases; bases outside gene matches: 6. CDR3 coding DNA: TGTGCCAGCAGCTTGGGCGGGACTAGCGATCTCTACGAGCAGTACTTC. It translates to CASSLGGTSDLYEQYF.

The chain employs TRBV7-9 and TRBJ1-1; D unclear. CDR1 is SEHNR, CDR2 FQNEAQ, per germline (reference sequence). V lost 3 bases to trimming and J lost 6 bases, with 11 bases between them. The CDR3 spans 13 residues. CDR3 sequence: CASSFFSGSEAFF. CDR3 coding DNA: TGTGCCAGCAGCTTTTTTTCGGGGTCTGAAGCTTTCTTT.

This chain joins TRBV19 and TRBJ1-5; D possibly corresponds to TRBD1 (6 bases). Germline V CDR1 and CDR2: LNHDA, SQIVND (reference sequence). V was clipped by 4 bases and J by 10 bases, with 11 bases between them. This CDR3 has 12 residues. CDR3 residues: CASSKQGLPQHF. CDR3 coding DNA: TGTGCCAGTAGTAAACAGGGTTTACCCCAGCATTTT.

This clone was observed a handful of times. The chain is built from TRBV27 and TRBJ1-3; TRBD1 matches at 8 bases. The trim removed 5 bases at V and 6 bases at J, leaving 12 bases unmatched. The germline V gene encodes CDR1 MNHEY and CDR2 SMNVEV (reference sequence). This CDR3 spans 16 amino acids. CDR3 nucleotide sequence: TGTGCCAGCAGTCCAACACCCAGGGGGCTCGTAAACACCATATATTTT. Protein product: CASSPTPRGLVNTIYF.

The rearrangement uses TRBV19 and TRBJ1-2; the D gene is possibly TRBD1 (5 bases). Germline CDR1 and CDR2: LNHDA and SQIVND (reference sequence). This CDR3 has 14 amino acids. V gave up 10 bases and J gave up 0 bases, with 15 bases separating them. The CDR3 loop reads CATREQVTNYGYTF. The CDR3 region has the DNA TGTGCCACTCGGGAACAGGTCACTAACTATGGCTACACCTTC.

This sequence joins TRBV29-1 and TRBJ1-1; tentative D call: TRBD1 (6 bases). Trimming shortened V by 7 bases and J by 8 bases, and 20 bases separated the two germline ends. The germline CDR1 and CDR2 sequences are SQVTM and ANQGSEA. This CDR3 spans 13 amino acids. The CDR3 loop is CSANQARGGEAFF. The CDR3 DNA follows: TGCAGCGCTAACCAAGCGAGGGGGGGGGAAGCTTTCTTT.

This chain uses TRBV5-5 with TRBJ1-3; D remains unclear. Trimming stripped 7 bases from V and 0 bases from J, with 11 bases between. The CDR3 is 14 residues long. Germline CDR1 SGHKS, CDR2 YYEKEE (reference sequence). CDR3 residues: CASEPVHSGNTIYF. CDR3 DNA sequence: TGTGCCAGCGAGCCGGTACACTCTGGAAACACCATATATTTT.

The chain recombines TRBV30 with TRBJ1-1, with 7 bases aligning to TRBD1. Germline V lookup: CDR1 GTSNPN, CDR2 SVGIG (reference sequence). After removal of 5 bases from V and 1 base from J, the junction contained 4 bases not matched to a gene. There are 13 residues in the CDR3. The CDR3 loop reads CAWDRQGNTEAFF. In nucleotides, the CDR3 is TGTGCCTGGGACAGACAGGGGAACACTGAAGCTTTCTTT.

The count of this clone is one. CDR3 in amino acids: CASSPARGTEAFF. The CDR3 DNA is TGTGCCAGCAGCCCCGCCAGGGGGACTGAAGCTTTCTTT. The genes are TRBV7-2 and TRBJ1-1; TRBD1 aligns across 7 bases. Germline V lookup: CDR1 SGHTA, CDR2 FQGNSA. The CDR3 contains 13 residues. The V segment lost 5 bases and the J segment 5 bases; nucleotides outside the gene matches: 5.

The rearrangement links TRBV6-5 to TRBJ2-3, with 11 bases matching TRBD2. The CDR3 loop spans 15 amino acids. Trimming took 4 bases from V and 7 from J; bases not matched to a gene: 7. Germline CDR1 is MNHEY and CDR2 is SVGAGI. This CDR3 is CASSSLAGGDHTQYF. In nucleotides, the CDR3 is TGTGCCAGCAGTTCTCTAGCGGGAGGAGACCATACGCAGTATTTT.

The chain recombines TRBV27 with TRBJ1-4; D is unresolved. The CDR3 has 15 residues. V was clipped by 6 bases and J by 9 bases, with 20 bases between them. CDR1 is MNHEY, CDR2 SMNVEV, per germline (reference sequence). CDR3 DNA: TGTGCCAGCAGACCGATGACCCGGGCCACAAAAAAACTGTTTTTT. This translates into CASRPMTRATKKLFF.

This clone was observed a few times. The CDR3 region is CAIRGTGDSNQPQHF. DNA for the CDR3: TGTGCCATCAGAGGGACAGGGGATAGCAATCAGCCCCAGCATTTT. The chain is built from TRBV10-3 and TRBJ1-5, with 10 positions matching TRBD1. From germline, CDR1 is ENHRY and CDR2 SYGVKD. The CDR3 is 15 amino acids. Trimming at V came to 6 bases and at J to 0 bases, leaving 2 bases not matched to a gene.

In its sample, this clone was seen once. V is TRBV30 and J is TRBJ2-6, with D tentatively TRBD1 or TRBD2 (6 bases each). The V end lost 8 bases, the J end lost 2 bases, and 13 bases lay between the germline ends. CDR1 and CDR2 from the germline V gene are GTSNPN and SVGIG (reference sequence). CDR3 length equals 14 residues. The CDR3 sequence is CAGGGGTGANVLTF. CDR3 nucleotides: TGTGCCGGAGGAGGGGGAACTGGGGCCAACGTCCTGACTTTC.

This sequence joins TRBV7-8 and TRBJ2-5, with D uncertain. This CDR3 spans 13 amino acids. Germline-derived CDR1 and CDR2 are SGHVS and FQNEAQ. Trimming took off 1 base at V and 7 bases at J, with 10 bases between the two ends. CDR3 sequence (DNA): TGTGCCAGCAGCTTAGAGGGAAGAGGGACCCAGTACTTC. Translating gives CASSLEGRGTQYF.

This clone appeared a single time. The genes are TRBV5-5 and TRBJ2-7; possibly TRBD1 for D (5 bases). The CDR3 covers 11 residues. Germline CDR1 SGHKS, CDR2 YYEKEE (reference sequence). V was shortened by 4 bases and J by 6 bases, with 8 bases between the two germline ends. The CDR3 sequence: CASSHDSEQYF. CDR3 DNA sequence: TGTGCCAGCAGCCACGACAGCGAGCAGTACTTC.